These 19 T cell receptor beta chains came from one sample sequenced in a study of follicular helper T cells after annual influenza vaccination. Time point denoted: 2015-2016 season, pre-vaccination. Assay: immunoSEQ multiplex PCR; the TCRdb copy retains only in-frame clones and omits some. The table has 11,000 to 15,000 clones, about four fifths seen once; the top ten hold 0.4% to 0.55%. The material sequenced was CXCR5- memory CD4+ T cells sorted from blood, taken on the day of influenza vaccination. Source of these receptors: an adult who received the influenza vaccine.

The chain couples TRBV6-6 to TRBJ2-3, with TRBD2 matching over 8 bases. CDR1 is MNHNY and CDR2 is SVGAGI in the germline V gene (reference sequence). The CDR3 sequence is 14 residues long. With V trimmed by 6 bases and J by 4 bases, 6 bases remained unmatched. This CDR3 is CASRTGTSSDTQYF. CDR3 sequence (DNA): TGTGCCAGCAGAACCGGGACTAGTTCAGATACGCAGTATTTT.

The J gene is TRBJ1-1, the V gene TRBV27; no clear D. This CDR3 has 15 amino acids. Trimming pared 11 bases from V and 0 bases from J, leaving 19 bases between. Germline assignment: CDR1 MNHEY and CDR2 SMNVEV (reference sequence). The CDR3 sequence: CAVGRSKFMNTEAFF. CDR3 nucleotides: TGTGCCGTCGGACGGTCGAAGTTCATGAACACTGAAGCTTTCTTT.

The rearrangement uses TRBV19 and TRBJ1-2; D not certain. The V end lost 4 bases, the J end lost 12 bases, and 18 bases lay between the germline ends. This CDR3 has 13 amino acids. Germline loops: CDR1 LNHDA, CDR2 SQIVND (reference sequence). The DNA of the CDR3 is TGTGCCAGTAGTACGTTGGACGGACCGAGGCACACCTTC. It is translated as CASSTLDGPRHTF.

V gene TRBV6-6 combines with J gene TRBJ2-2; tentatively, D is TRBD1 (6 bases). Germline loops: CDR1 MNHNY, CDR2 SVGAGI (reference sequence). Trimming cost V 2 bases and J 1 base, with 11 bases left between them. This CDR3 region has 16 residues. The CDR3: CASSYRAGVNTGELFF. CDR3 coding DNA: TGTGCCAGCAGTTACCGGGCAGGGGTGAACACCGGGGAGCTGTTTTTT.

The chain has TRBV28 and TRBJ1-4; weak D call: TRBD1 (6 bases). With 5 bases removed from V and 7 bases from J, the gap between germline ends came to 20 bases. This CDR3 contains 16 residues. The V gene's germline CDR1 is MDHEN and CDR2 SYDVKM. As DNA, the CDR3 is TGTGCCAGCAGTCCCCTCCGGTGGCAGGGGTTTGAAAAACTGTTTTTT. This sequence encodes CASSPLRWQGFEKLFF. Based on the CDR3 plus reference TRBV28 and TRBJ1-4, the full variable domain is DVKVTQSSRYLVKRTGEKVFLECVQDMDHENMFWYRQDPGLGLRLIYFSYDVKMKEKGDIPEGYSVSREKKERFSLILESASTNQTSMYLCASSPLRWQGFEKLFFGSGTQLSVL.

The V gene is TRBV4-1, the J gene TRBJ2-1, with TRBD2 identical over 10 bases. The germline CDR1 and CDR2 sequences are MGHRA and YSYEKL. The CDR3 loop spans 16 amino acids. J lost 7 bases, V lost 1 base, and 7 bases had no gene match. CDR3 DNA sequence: TGCGCCAGCAGCCAAGGTATACTAGCGGGGTATAATGAGCAGTTCTTC. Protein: CASSQGILAGYNEQFF.

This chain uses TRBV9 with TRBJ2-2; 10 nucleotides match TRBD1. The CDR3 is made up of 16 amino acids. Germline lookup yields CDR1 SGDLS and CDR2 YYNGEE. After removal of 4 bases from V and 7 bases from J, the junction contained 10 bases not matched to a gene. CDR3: CASSFQTGGGVGELFF. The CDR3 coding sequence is TGTGCCAGCAGCTTTCAGACAGGGGGCGGTGTCGGGGAGCTGTTTTTT.

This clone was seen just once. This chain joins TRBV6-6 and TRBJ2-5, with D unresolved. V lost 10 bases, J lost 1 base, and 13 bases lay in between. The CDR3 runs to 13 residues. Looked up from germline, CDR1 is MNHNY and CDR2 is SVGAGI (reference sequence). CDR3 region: CATLDRSQETQYF. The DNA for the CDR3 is TGTGCCACCCTGGACCGATCCCAAGAGACCCAGTACTTC.

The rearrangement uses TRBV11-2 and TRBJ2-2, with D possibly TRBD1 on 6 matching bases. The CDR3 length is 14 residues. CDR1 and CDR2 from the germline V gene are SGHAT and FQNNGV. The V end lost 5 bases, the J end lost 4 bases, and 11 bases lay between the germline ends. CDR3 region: CASSPTGSTGELFF. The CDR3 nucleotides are TGTGCCAGCAGCCCAACAGGGTCCACCGGGGAGCTGTTTTTT.

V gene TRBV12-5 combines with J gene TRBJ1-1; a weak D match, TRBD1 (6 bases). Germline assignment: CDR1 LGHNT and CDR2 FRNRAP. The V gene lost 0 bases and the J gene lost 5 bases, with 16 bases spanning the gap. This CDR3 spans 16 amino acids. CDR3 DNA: TGTGCTAGTGGTTTGGTACTGGGCAGGGGAAGAACTGAAGCTTTCTTT. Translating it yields CASGLVLGRGRTEAFF.

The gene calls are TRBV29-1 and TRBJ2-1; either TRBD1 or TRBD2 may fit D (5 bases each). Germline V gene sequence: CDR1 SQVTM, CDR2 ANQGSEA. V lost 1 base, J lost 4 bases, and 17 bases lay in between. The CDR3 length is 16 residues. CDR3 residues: CSVEGLGTEPYNEQFF. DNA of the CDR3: TGCAGCGTTGAAGGTTTAGGGACCGAACCTTACAATGAGCAGTTCTTC.

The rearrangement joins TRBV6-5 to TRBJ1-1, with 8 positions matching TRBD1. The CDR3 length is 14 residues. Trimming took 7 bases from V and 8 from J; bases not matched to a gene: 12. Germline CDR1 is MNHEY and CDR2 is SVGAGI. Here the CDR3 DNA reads TGTGCCAGCACCTCTAGATCACAGGGGGTAGAAGCTTTCTTT. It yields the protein CASTSRSQGVEAFF.

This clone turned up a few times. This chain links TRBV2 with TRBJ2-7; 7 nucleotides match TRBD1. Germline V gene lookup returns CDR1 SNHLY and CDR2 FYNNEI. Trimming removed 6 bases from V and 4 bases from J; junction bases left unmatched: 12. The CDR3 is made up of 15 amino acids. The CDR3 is CASSAARAGGYEQYF. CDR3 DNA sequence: TGTGCCAGCAGCGCCGCGCGGGCAGGGGGTTACGAGCAGTACTTC.

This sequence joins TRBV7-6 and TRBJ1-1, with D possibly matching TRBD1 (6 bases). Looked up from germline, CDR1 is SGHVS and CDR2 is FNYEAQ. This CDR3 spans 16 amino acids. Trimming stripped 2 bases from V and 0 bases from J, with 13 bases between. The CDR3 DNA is TGTGCCAGCAGCTTAAGCGGCAGGACAGTGAACACTGAAGCTTTCTTT. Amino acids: CASSLSGRTVNTEAFF.

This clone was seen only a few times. CDR3 sequence reads: CASSDTGGIGYTF. CDR3 nucleotides: TGTGCCAGCAGTGATACAGGGGGCATCGGCTACACCTTC. The chain links TRBV2 to TRBJ1-2; 9 nucleotides agree with TRBD1. This CDR3 is 13 amino acids long. With V trimmed by 3 bases and J by 8 bases, 4 bases remained unmatched. Germline assignment: CDR1 SNHLY and CDR2 FYNNEI.

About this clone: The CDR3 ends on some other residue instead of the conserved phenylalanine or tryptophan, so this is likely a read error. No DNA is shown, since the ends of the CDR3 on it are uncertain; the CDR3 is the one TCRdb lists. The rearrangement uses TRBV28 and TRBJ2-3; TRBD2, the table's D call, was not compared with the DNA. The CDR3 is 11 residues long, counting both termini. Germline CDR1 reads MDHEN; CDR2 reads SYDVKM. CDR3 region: CASSKGLAGEV.

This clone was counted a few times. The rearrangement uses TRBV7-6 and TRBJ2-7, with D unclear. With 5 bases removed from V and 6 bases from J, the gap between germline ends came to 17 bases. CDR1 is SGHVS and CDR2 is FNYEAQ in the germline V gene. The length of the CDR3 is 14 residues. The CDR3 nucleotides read TGTGCCAGCAGCCCTAGTCTGTTAGTGGGCGAGCAGTACTTC. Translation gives CASSPSLLVGEQYF.

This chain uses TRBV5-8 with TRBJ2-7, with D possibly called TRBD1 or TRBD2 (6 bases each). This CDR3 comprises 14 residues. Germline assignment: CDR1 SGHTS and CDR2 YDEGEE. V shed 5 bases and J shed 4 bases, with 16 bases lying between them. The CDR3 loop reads CASRSRRGAYEQYF. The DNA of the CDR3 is TGTGCCAGCAGAAGTCGAAGGGGGGCGTACGAGCAGTACTTC.

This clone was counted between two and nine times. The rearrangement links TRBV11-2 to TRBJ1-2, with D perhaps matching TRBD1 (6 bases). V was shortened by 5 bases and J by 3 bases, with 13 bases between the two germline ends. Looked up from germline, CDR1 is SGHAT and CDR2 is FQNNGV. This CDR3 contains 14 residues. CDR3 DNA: TGTGCCAGCAGCCCAAGGGGGGACTACTATGGCTACACCTTC. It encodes CASSPRGDYYGYTF.